This T cell receptor beta chain came from a study of patients and donors after allogeneic stem cell transplantation. TCRdb re-analysed the RT-PCR reads in MiXCR, keeping a single row per CDR3 protein. Among some 230,000 distinct CDR3 sequences listed, about 14% were seen once. In this sample, this clonotype turned up a few times. V was cut by 5 bases and J by 5 bases, with 10 bases left in between. The CDR3 length is 14 residues. The germline V gene has CDR1 MNHEY and CDR2 SVGEGT. The sample comprised blood, either unsorted or a sorted T cell fraction (not recorded which). The sequence was collected from a human donor who was either an allogeneic HSCT recipient or a stem cell or donor lymphocyte infusion donor (not recorded which). It is not recorded whose cells these are; they may come from a transplant donor. This chain links TRBV6-2 or TRBV6-3 with TRBJ1-6, with D unresolved. CDR3 nucleotide sequence: TGTGCCAGCAGTCAGACGGAAAATAATTCACCCCTCCACTTT. Protein product: CASSQTENNSPLHF.